This TCR beta chain appears in the sequencing data of a study of cytomegalovirus exposure and HLA in healthy donors. Study results and limitations: Likely technical artifact: a cluster of highly shared sequence variants. Later on, an analysis tied over 15,000 TCR beta sequences to HLA alleles at 0.05 false discovery rate.

Trimming at V came to 5 bases and at J to 4 bases, leaving 17 bases not matched to a gene. CDR3 length equals 18 residues. Germline CDR1 and CDR2: SEHNR and FQNEAQ (reference sequence). The PCR contained 60 Vbeta and 13 Jbeta primers. This table comes from immunoSEQ multiplex PCR, and its TCRdb copy is limited to in-frame clones, with some not included. Among about 140,000 clones listed, approximately 86% were seen once. Regarding this clone: Its antigen remains unidentified.

Unrecorded immune exposures were likely, despite nominal health at sampling. The J gene is TRBJ2-7, the V gene TRBV7-9, with 10 bases that match TRBD2. This receptor was obtained from a woman aged 40-49 years in good health and CMV-seronegative. Sequencing was done on a sample of PBMCs. The CDR3 nucleotides read TGTGCCAGCAGCCCGGCAGGACAGGCCGGGACTAGCGTTTACGAGCAGTACTTC. Protein sequence: CASSPAGQAGTSVYEQYF. Variable domain in full (rest from reference TRBV7-9 and TRBJ2-7): DTGVSQNPRHKITKRGQNVTFRCDPISEHNRLYWYRQTLGQGPEFLTYFQNEAQLEKSRLLSDRFSAERPKGSFSTLEIQRTEQGDSAMYLCASSPAGQAGTSVYEQYFGPGTRLTVT.